This TCR beta chain was identified during a study of spatial heterogeneity in lung cancer. Study-level information: On average, each unique TCR and UMI combination appeared more than ten times in raw reads. Points from the study as a whole: Ubiquitous, expanded tumor-derived TCRs were more frequently observed in blood at resection than at follow-up.

CDR3 length: 15 residues. Trimming left V 3 bases short and J 2 bases short, with 11 bases between. Per the germline V gene, CDR1 is KGHSH and CDR2 is LQKENI. Remarks on this clonotype: Its antigen is not known.

Time point specified: sample taken at primary tumor resection. Unsorted tumor, nontumor lung tissue or cryopreserved PBMC supplied the whole RNA. The study tagged each TCR cDNA molecule with a unique molecular identifier. TCRdb recomputed calls from the 5' RACE reads with MiXCR, one row per CDR3 protein. The data hold tens of thousands of distinct CDR3 sequences, with over 6% observed a single time. The sample was PBMCs, taken at surgery. The chain uses TRBV18 and TRBJ2-1, with D perhaps TRBD2 (6 bases). This sequence was found in a male donor with early-stage non-small cell lung cancer. CDR3 in DNA: TGTGCCAGCTCACCCGAGACTAGGGCCTACAATGAGCAGTTCTTC. It encodes CASSPETRAYNEQFF.